Listed here are 27 T cell receptor beta chains from one sample, sequenced in a study of cytomegalovirus exposure and HLA in healthy donors. The PCR had 60 Vbeta and 13 Jbeta primers. Here immunoSEQ multiplex PCR was the method, and the copy in TCRdb shows in-frame clones only, minus some. The sample carries approximately 220,000 clones, about 80% recorded once. Material for sequencing was PBMCs. Receptor source: a man aged 18-30 years in good health and CMV-seronegative.

The CDR3 spells CASSASGANTEAFF. CDR3 bases: TGTGCCAGCAGCGCGAGTGGAGCGAACACTGAAGCTTTCTTT. The chain couples TRBV7-9 to TRBJ1-1; D unresolved. Trimming pared 5 bases from V and 1 base from J, leaving 11 bases between. Per the germline V gene, CDR1 is SEHNR and CDR2 is FQNEAQ (reference sequence). This CDR3 comprises 14 residues.

The chain uses TRBV5-4 and TRBJ2-3; possible D gene TRBD1, 6 bases. The CDR3 covers 15 residues. The V and J ends lost 0 bases and 0 bases respectively, with 8 bases between them. Germline lookup yields CDR1 SGHNT and CDR2 YYREEE (reference sequence). In DNA, the CDR3 is TGTGCCAGCAGCTTGGACAGGGCTAGCACAGATACGCAGTATTTT. Translation gives CASSLDRASTDTQYF.

The chain carries TRBV5-1 and TRBJ2-3; TRBD2 is a possible D gene (6 bases). This CDR3 has 16 amino acids. Germline V gives CDR1 SGHRS, CDR2 YFSETQ. Trimming removed 0 bases from V and 3 bases from J, with 14 bases in between. The CDR3 bases are TGCGCCAGCAGCTTGGACGGGGGATTGGATACAGATACGCAGTATTTT. It is translated as CASSLDGGLDTDTQYF.

This rearrangement joins TRBV7-8 to TRBJ2-1; 8 bases map to TRBD2. Germline-derived CDR1 and CDR2 are SGHVS and FQNEAQ. V was pared by 3 bases and J by 3 bases, with 4 bases of the junction left unmatched. The CDR3 is made up of 15 amino acids. DNA of the CDR3: TGTGCCAGCAGCTTTGCGGGAGGATACTACAATGAGCAGTTCTTC. Its translation: CASSFAGGYYNEQFF.

CDR3 loop: CAWREGAAEKLFF. DNA for the CDR3: TGTGCCTGGAGGGAGGGGGCGGCTGAAAAACTGTTTTTT. The chain carries TRBV30 and TRBJ1-4; TRBD1 aligns across 7 bases. J gave up 7 bases and V 3 bases, and 5 bases lay outside the gene matches. Germline V gene sequence: CDR1 GTSNPN, CDR2 SVGIG (reference sequence). The CDR3 runs 13 residues.

The chain has TRBV25-1 and TRBJ2-2, with D maybe TRBD2 (5 bases). CDR1 and CDR2 (germline): MGHDK, SYGVNS. CDR3 length: 16 residues. Trimming cost V 3 bases and J 5 bases, with 16 bases left between them. The CDR3, as DNA: TGTGCCAGCAGTGACCAGCCGTCTCGGAGGACCGGGGAGCTGTTTTTT. It translates to CASSDQPSRRTGELFF. Looking up the rest from reference TRBV25-1 and TRBJ2-2 gives the full variable domain: EADIYQTPRYLVIGTGKKITLECSQTMGHDKMYWYQQDPGMELHLIHYSYGVNSTEKGDLSSESTVSRIRTEHFPLTLESARPSHTSQYLCASSDQPSRRTGELFFGEGSRLTVL.

The chain has TRBV7-9 and TRBJ2-7; a weak D match, TRBD2 (5 bases). Germline CDR1 and CDR2: SEHNR and FQNEAQ (reference sequence). V lost 5 bases, J lost 4 bases, and 15 bases lay in between. CDR3 length equals 14 residues. The CDR3 DNA reads TGTGCCAGCAGCCCGGCGCTAGCTGTTTACGAGCAGTACTTC. This sequence encodes CASSPALAVYEQYF.

This clone appeared a few times. The chain carries TRBV14 and TRBJ1-1, with 7 bases fitting TRBD1. V lost 4 bases and J lost 8; bases outside the gene matches: 4. CDR1 SGHDN and CDR2 FVKESK come from the germline V gene. The CDR3 loop spans 12 amino acids. CDR3 protein: CASSRRDREAFF. The CDR3, as DNA: TGTGCCAGCAGCCGAAGGGACAGAGAAGCTTTCTTT.

The V and J genes are TRBV5-5 and TRBJ1-2; 7 bases are a match to TRBD1. CDR3 size: 15 residues. V lost 3 bases and J lost 5; bases outside the gene matches: 10. Germline V gene lookup returns CDR1 SGHKS and CDR2 YYEKEE (reference sequence). The CDR3 loop reads CASSSATGAQYGYTF. In DNA, the CDR3 is TGTGCCAGCAGCTCTGCCACAGGGGCGCAGTATGGCTACACCTTC. Filled out from reference TRBV5-5 and TRBJ1-2, the complete variable domain reads DAGVTQSPTHLIKTRGQQVTLRCSPISGHKSVSWYQQVLGQGPQFIFQYYEKEERGRGNFPDRFSARQFPNYSSELNVNALLLGDSALYLCASSSATGAQYGYTFGSGTRLTVV.

This chain links TRBV29-1 with TRBJ1-2; D unresolved. Germline CDR1 SQVTM, CDR2 ANQGSEA. The CDR3 has 13 amino acids. V was trimmed by 5 bases and J by 4 bases, leaving 14 bases between them. The CDR3 loop is CSVLPSGGYGYTF. In nucleotides, the CDR3 is TGCAGCGTTCTACCCAGTGGAGGCTATGGCTACACCTTC.

In its sample, this clone was seen once. V is TRBV7-9 and J is TRBJ2-1, with 8 bases aligning to TRBD2. The CDR3 has 15 amino acids. V was pared by 6 bases and J by 10 bases, with 14 bases of the junction left unmatched. Germline CDR1 and CDR2: SEHNR and FQNEAQ (reference sequence). The CDR3 bases are TGTGCCAGCAGGATCCCGGGAGCGGGGGTCTACGAGCAGTTCTTC. Protein sequence: CASRIPGAGVYEQFF.

The J gene is TRBJ1-5, the V gene TRBV28; D is undetermined. This CDR3 region has 14 residues. CDR1 is MDHEN, CDR2 SYDVKM, per germline. Trimming stripped 3 bases from V and 5 bases from J, with 11 bases between. The CDR3 protein is CASSLPNNHQPQHF. The CDR3 region has the DNA TGTGCCAGCAGTTTGCCAAACAACCATCAGCCCCAGCATTTT. Full variable domain (rest looked up from reference TRBV28 and TRBJ1-5): DVKVTQSSRYLVKRTGEKVFLECVQDMDHENMFWYRQDPGLGLRLIYFSYDVKMKEKGDIPEGYSVSREKKERFSLILESASTNQTSMYLCASSLPNNHQPQHFGDGTRLSIL.

The chain links TRBV5-4 to TRBJ2-1; D remains ambiguous. The CDR3 runs to 15 residues. CDR1 is SGHNT and CDR2 is YYREEE in the germline V gene (reference sequence). V dropped 4 bases and J dropped 0 bases, with 11 bases sitting between them. CDR3 nucleotide sequence: TGTGCCAGCAGCCTGACTGCGAACTCCTACAATGAGCAGTTCTTC. Residues: CASSLTANSYNEQFF.

This chain connects TRBV6-5 to TRBJ1-3; perhaps TRBD1 as D (6 bases). Germline assignment: CDR1 MNHEY and CDR2 SVGAGI. This CDR3 is built from 12 residues. V lost 8 bases to trimming and J lost 7 bases, with 12 bases between them. In DNA, the CDR3 is TGTGCCAGCCGGGGGGGGGCGAACACCATATATTTT. It yields the protein CASRGGANTIYF.

The chain recombines TRBV5-1 with TRBJ1-2; D is unclear. The CDR3 length is 14 residues. CDR1 SGHRS and CDR2 YFSETQ come from the germline V gene. With 0 bases removed from V and 7 bases from J, the gap between germline ends came to 13 bases. This chain's CDR3 is CASSLGTVMSGYTF. The DNA for the CDR3 is TGCGCCAGCAGCTTGGGTACGGTAATGAGTGGCTACACCTTC.

The rearrangement links TRBV28 to TRBJ2-3; TRBD1 matches at 9 bases. This CDR3 spans 15 amino acids. The germline V gene has CDR1 MDHEN and CDR2 SYDVKM. After removal of 6 bases from V and 4 bases from J, the junction contained 8 bases not matched to a gene. The CDR3 loop is CASSSTGGYADTQYF. The CDR3 DNA follows: TGTGCCAGCAGCTCTACAGGGGGCTACGCAGATACGCAGTATTTT.

This chain connects TRBV5-1 to TRBJ2-2; TRBD2 agrees at 7 bases. The CDR3 sequence is 15 residues long. Germline values: CDR1 SGHRS, CDR2 YFSETQ. Trimming removed 1 base from V and 7 bases from J; junction bases left unmatched: 7. This CDR3 is CASSLLAGVDGELFF. The CDR3 DNA is TGCGCCAGCAGCTTGCTGGCGGGGGTTGACGGGGAGCTGTTTTTT.

V usage is TRBV5-1 and J usage is TRBJ2-7, with D uncertain. V was trimmed by 4 bases and J by 2 bases, leaving 16 bases between them. Germline V gene data show CDR1 as SGHRS and CDR2 as YFSETQ. The CDR3 length is 15 residues. CDR3 coding DNA: TGCGCCAGCAGCCCCCTTGAGATAGCCCCCTACGAGCAGTACTTC. It translates to CASSPLEIAPYEQYF.

V is TRBV19 and J is TRBJ2-4, with TRBD1 matching over 8 bases. Trimming removed 4 bases from V and 6 bases from J; junction bases left unmatched: 8. The CDR3 extends over 15 amino acids. Germline values: CDR1 LNHDA, CDR2 SQIVND (reference sequence). Here the CDR3 reads CASSTTDRVGNIQYF. DNA of the CDR3: TGTGCCAGTAGTACAACGGACAGGGTTGGAAACATTCAGTACTTC.

This clone has only a few counts. This chain joins TRBV5-1 and TRBJ2-1, with 13 bases fitting TRBD2. Germline V lookup: CDR1 SGHRS, CDR2 YFSETQ. V lost 0 bases, J lost 5 bases, and 5 bases stayed unmatched. The CDR3 contains 17 residues. This CDR3 reads CASSLVLGTSGNNEQFF. In DNA, the CDR3 is TGCGCCAGCAGCTTGGTTCTCGGGACTAGCGGGAACAATGAGCAGTTCTTC.

This sequence joins TRBV30 and TRBJ2-7; perhaps TRBD1 as D (6 bases). V shed 0 bases and J shed 4 bases, with 16 bases lying between them. This CDR3 has 15 amino acids. Germline assignment: CDR1 GTSNPN and CDR2 SVGIG (reference sequence). In nucleotides, the CDR3 is TGTGCCTGGAGTGTACATGACAGGACCCTTTACGAGCAGTACTTC. This gives the protein CAWSVHDRTLYEQYF.

This chain uses TRBV2 with TRBJ1-5; 7 positions agree with TRBD1. From germline, CDR1 is SNHLY and CDR2 FYNNEI. V lost 5 bases, J lost 3 bases, and 7 bases stayed unmatched. The CDR3 runs to 15 residues. CDR3: CASSPSGQLNQPQHF. CDR3 nucleotides: TGTGCCAGCAGTCCCTCGGGACAGCTCAATCAGCCCCAGCATTTT.

This chain connects TRBV10-2 to TRBJ2-5; perhaps TRBD1 as D (6 bases). Between the trimmed V and J ends, which lost 4 bases and 1 base, there was a span of 13 bases. Germline V gene lookup returns CDR1 WSHSY and CDR2 SAAADI. There are 15 residues in the CDR3. This CDR3 reads CASSGFTGTQETQYF. CDR3 DNA: TGCGCCAGCAGTGGGTTTACAGGGACCCAAGAGACCCAGTACTTC.

Comment on this clone: Other DNA sequences in the sample encode the same CDR3. This chain joins TRBV29-1 and TRBJ2-7; no clear D gene. With 1 base removed from V and 7 bases from J, the gap between germline ends came to 11 bases. This CDR3 has 12 amino acids. CDR1 and CDR2 (germline): SQVTM, ANQGSEA. The CDR3 DNA follows: TGCAGCGTTGAAGTTCAGTTCCAGGAGCAGTACTTC. As protein: CSVEVQFQEQYF.

This clone was picked up a small number of times. J is TRBJ1-3 and V is TRBV9; a possible D gene is TRBD1 (6 bases). Germline V gene data show CDR1 as SGDLS and CDR2 as YYNGEE. CDR3 size: 15 residues. The V end lost 4 bases, the J end lost 4 bases, and 15 bases lay between the germline ends. In DNA, the CDR3 is TGTGCCAGCAGCCCGGGCTCCGGGACAGGAAACACCATATATTTT. It codes for CASSPGSGTGNTIYF.

CDR3 sequence reads: CASSLVAANEQFF. CDR3 sequence (DNA): TGCGCCAGCAGCTTGGTGGCTGCAAATGAGCAGTTCTTC. V and J are TRBV5-1 and TRBJ2-1; unclear D gene. Germline V gene data show CDR1 as SGHRS and CDR2 as YFSETQ. Trimming left V 0 bases short and J 7 bases short, with 8 bases between. This CDR3 comprises 13 residues.

The chain is built from TRBV28 and TRBJ1-6; 10 nucleotides agree with TRBD1. The CDR3 runs to 14 residues. Germline-derived CDR1 and CDR2 are MDHEN and SYDVKM. V lost 3 bases, J lost 11 bases, and 4 bases stayed unmatched. Here the CDR3 reads CASSFRGQGPPLHF. The CDR3 bases are TGTGCCAGCAGTTTCCGGGGACAGGGGCCACCCCTCCACTTT.